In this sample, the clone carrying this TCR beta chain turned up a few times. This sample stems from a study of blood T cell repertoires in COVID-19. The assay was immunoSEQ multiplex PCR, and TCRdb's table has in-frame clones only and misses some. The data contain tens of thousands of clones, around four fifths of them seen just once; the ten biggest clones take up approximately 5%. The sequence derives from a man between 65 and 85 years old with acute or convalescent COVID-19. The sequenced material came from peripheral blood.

As DNA, the CDR3 is TGTGCCAGCAGCCCAAAGTGGTGGGGGACTAGCGGGGGAAGAAGTACGCAGTATTTT. Protein: CASSPKWWGTSGGRSTQYF. The V call is TRBV9, the J call TRBJ2-3; 14 bases align to TRBD2. The trim removed 4 bases at V and 8 bases at J, leaving 18 bases unmatched. This CDR3 contains 19 residues. Germline V CDR1 and CDR2: SGDLS, YYNGEE.